Here is one T cell receptor (beta chain) with its context. What it binds is unknown. The data originate from a study of shared clonotypes between healthy human individuals. Turning to the study itself: Participating donors consisted of a couple of women and a few men aged 18 to 49. The study, taken as a whole, reports: It was observed that around 5% of naive CD4 clonotypes were shared across several donors. Generation probability values for non-shared clonotypes were lower than those for clonotypes shared by all four donors. Read depth was anticipated to influence clonotype sharing among donors.

Sequencing used immunoSEQ multiplex PCR; TCRdb keeps in-frame clones, though not all of them. In the table there are millions of clones, 90% to 95% of which are singletons. Germline assignment: CDR1 MNHEY and CDR2 SMNVEV (reference sequence). Germline trimming cut 6 bases from V and 2 bases from J; bases unmatched to any gene: 8. The CDR3 spans 15 residues. J is TRBJ1-1 and V is TRBV27; 8 bases map to TRBD1. This TCR came from a man aged 18 to 30 in good health. Sequences were obtained from naive CD4+ T cells sorted from blood. Subset of the sample: CD45RA+ positively selected. The CDR3 loop reads CASRDRVTLNTEAFF. The CDR3 bases are TGTGCCAGCAGGGACAGGGTAACCCTAAACACTGAAGCTTTCTTT.